This T cell receptor (beta chain) was sequenced in a study of blood T cell repertoires in COVID-19. The overall study: Acute and convalescent COVID-19 specimens originated in the United States, Italy and Spain. In each case, the material was cDNA or gDNA derived from T cells, B-cell-depleted T cells, or PBMCs.

Original handling: Cell counts per sample came from amplifying reference gene primers. Some clones are missing from TCRdb's copy, which holds only in-frame ones; the method was immunoSEQ multiplex PCR. For V, J and clone size, that table is used; D and trimming come from the DNA. The sample lists tens of thousands of clones; 65% to 80% were seen once. Germline-derived CDR1 and CDR2 are MDHEN and SYDVKM. This CDR3 has 15 amino acids. The V segment lost 3 bases and the J segment 2 bases; nucleotides outside the gene matches: 4. Sequencing was done on a sample of peripheral blood. The J gene is TRBJ2-1, the V gene TRBV28, with 7 bases aligning to TRBD2. The sequence came from a man in his sixties or seventies with acute or convalescent COVID-19. CDR3 coding DNA: TGTGCCAGCAGTTTCTTGCGGGGGACCTACAATGAGCAGTTCTTC. This encodes CASSFLRGTYNEQFF. The full variable domain, in which reference TRBV28 and TRBJ2-1 provide the parts outside the CDR3, is DVKVTQSSRYLVKRTGEKVFLECVQDMDHENMFWYRQDPGLGLRLIYFSYDVKMKEKGDIPEGYSVSREKKERFSLILESASTNQTSMYLCASSFLRGTYNEQFFGPGTRLTVL.